The 25 T cell receptor beta chains reported below all come from one sample, sequenced in a study of blood T cells in healthy people across ages (dated by TCRdb to the mid-2010s). The protocol used for the library was 5' RACE. For sequencing, an Illumina HiSeq 2500 was employed. A second about 7 to 11 cycle PCR used a sample-barcoded 5' primer and a J-beta primer mix. TCRdb trimmed the raw reads at Q25, called clones with MiXCR and kept productive beta chains. Identical CDR3 protein sequences are pooled into one entry, listed with their most common genes and DNA. The sample includes about 780,000 distinct CDR3 sequences, with about 47% observed a single time. The ten most abundant clones make up 18% of the sample. The sample taken for sequencing was blood. These receptors all stem from a man aged 80 or over in good health.

This clonotype was counted a few times. The rearrangement joins TRBV20-1 to TRBJ1-2; D call uncertain. V lost 6 bases and J lost 0, with 26 bases in between. The germline CDR1 and CDR2 sequences are DFQATT and SNEGSKA (reference sequence). This CDR3 comprises 18 residues. The CDR3 here is CSAGPGTGWARANYGYTF. The CDR3 nucleotides are TGCAGTGCCGGGCCCGGAACGGGTTGGGCCCGAGCTAACTATGGCTACACCTTC.

This chain connects TRBV27 to TRBJ2-5; no definite D call. The CDR3 loop spans 13 amino acids. The germline gives CDR1 MNHEY, CDR2 SMNVEV (reference sequence). The V gene lost 4 bases and the J gene lost 11 bases, with 17 bases spanning the gap. CDR3 residues: CASSSRITIKQYF. The DNA for the CDR3 is TGTGCCAGCAGTTCTAGGATTACGATCAAGCAGTACTTC.

Regarding this clonotype: The junction does not match germline at one end; this may be a read error. The chain employs TRBV6-5 and TRBJ2-2; weak D call: TRBD1 (5 bases). The CDR3 spans 14 residues. Germline assignment: CDR1 MNHEY and CDR2 SVGAGI. The CDR3 region is CASSDSRQIGELFF. The CDR3 DNA reads as TGTGCCAGCAGTGACTCCCGACAGATCGGGGAGCTGTTTTTT.

The chain links TRBV5-1 to TRBJ2-5; 7 bases map to TRBD2. V trimming: 4 bases; J trimming: 1 base; junction bases outside the gene matches: 7. The length of the CDR3 is 15 residues. Germline-derived CDR1 and CDR2 are SGHRS and YFSETQ. The CDR3 bases are TGCGCCAGCAGCGAGTCCGGGACTACCCAAGAGACCCAGTACTTC. Translating it yields CASSESGTTQETQYF.

This clonotype was picked up one time. The gene calls are TRBV29-1 and TRBJ2-6; no definite D call. Germline V CDR1 and CDR2: SQVTM, ANQGSEA. V was clipped by 8 bases and J by 0 bases, with 5 bases between them. CDR3 size: 12 residues. The CDR3: CSFYSGANVLTF. The DNA for the CDR3 is TGCAGCTTTTACTCTGGGGCCAACGTCCTGACTTTC.

The rearrangement uses TRBV2 and TRBJ1-4; the D gene is possibly TRBD1 (5 bases). CDR3 size: 15 residues. V dropped 7 bases and J dropped 4 bases, with 16 bases sitting between them. The germline V gene has CDR1 SNHLY and CDR2 FYNNEI. This CDR3 reads CASNREIGVNEKLFF. The DNA of the CDR3 is TGTGCCAGCAATCGGGAAATAGGGGTTAATGAAAAACTGTTTTTT.

This clonotype was seen only a few times. The chain carries TRBV5-6 and TRBJ2-5; D may be TRBD2 (5 bases). V dropped 4 bases and J dropped 7 bases, with 8 bases sitting between them. There are 11 residues in the CDR3. Germline assignment: CDR1 SGHDT and CDR2 YYEEEE. The CDR3 DNA reads TGTGCCAGCAGCGATCGGGGGACCCAGTACTTC. Translation gives CASSDRGTQYF.

This chain joins TRBV15 and TRBJ2-3; 10 bases map to TRBD2. The V segment lost 4 bases and the J segment 5 bases; nucleotides outside the gene matches: 3. The CDR3 spans 14 residues. Germline lookup yields CDR1 LNHNV and CDR2 YYDKDF (reference sequence). CDR3 amino acids: CATSTRLAGDTQYF. The CDR3 nucleotides are TGTGCCACCAGCACCCGACTAGCGGGAGATACGCAGTATTTT.

In its sample, this clonotype was seen a few times. The chain has TRBV5-1 and TRBJ2-3, with D perhaps matching TRBD2 (6 bases). Trimming took 4 bases from V and 2 from J, leaving 11 bases between them. This CDR3 has 14 residues. Germline lookup yields CDR1 SGHRS and CDR2 YFSETQ. The CDR3 region has the DNA TGCGCCAGCAGCCGAGCGGGCAACACAGATACGCAGTATTTT. It translates to CASSRAGNTDTQYF.

The chain links TRBV29-1 to TRBJ2-3; tentatively, D is TRBD1 or TRBD2 (6 bases each). The CDR3 consists of 17 residues. The germline CDR1 and CDR2 sequences are SQVTM and ANQGSEA. Trimming removed 2 bases at V and 5 bases at J, with 23 bases between. Here the CDR3 reads CSVEIGGRGNSGDTQYF. The CDR3 nucleotides read TGCAGCGTTGAAATAGGGGGGCGGGGTAATTCGGGAGATACGCAGTATTTT.

V gene TRBV4-2 combines with J gene TRBJ1-6, with D unresolved. Trimming shortened V by 0 bases and J by 0 bases, and 9 bases separated the two germline ends. Germline V gene sequence: CDR1 LGHNA, CDR2 YNFKEQ. The length of the CDR3 is 17 residues. CDR3 loop: CASSQDQANSYNSPLHF. DNA of the CDR3: TGTGCCAGCAGCCAAGACCAGGCGAACTCCTATAATTCACCCCTCCACTTT.

The sample holds many counts of this clonotype. The CDR3 region has the DNA TGTGCCAGCAGCGTCGGGACTAGCGGAGGGGGAGAGACCCAGTACTTC. Translating it yields CASSVGTSGGGETQYF. V gene TRBV7-2 combines with J gene TRBJ2-5, with 11 bases fitting TRBD2. This CDR3 contains 16 residues. V gave up 5 bases and J gave up 4 bases; unmatched junction bases: 9. The germline V gene encodes CDR1 SGHTA and CDR2 FQGNSA.

This clonotype was seen only once. The J gene is TRBJ1-5, the V gene TRBV5-1; possibly TRBD1 for D (5 bases). The ends were cut back, 5 bases at V and 6 bases at J, with 15 bases in the middle. The CDR3 runs to 14 residues. Germline CDR1 is SGHRS and CDR2 is YFSETQ. CDR3 bases: TGCGCCAGCAGTCGGGACCGATCCGGTCAGCCCCAGCATTTT. Its translation is CASSRDRSGQPQHF.

The chain employs TRBV3-1 and TRBJ2-3; 12 nucleotides line up with TRBD2. CDR1 and CDR2 from the germline V gene are LGHDT and YNNKEL (reference sequence). The CDR3 has 16 amino acids. V dropped 4 bases and J dropped 5; count of bases not matched to a gene: 7. CDR3 amino acids: CASSPLAGLAGDTQYF. CDR3 in DNA: TGTGCCAGCAGCCCGTTAGCGGGACTAGCGGGAGATACGCAGTATTTT.

This clonotype has just a few counts. The genes are TRBV7-2 and TRBJ1-4; maybe TRBD1 (5 bases). Trimming pared 2 bases from V and 7 bases from J, leaving 14 bases between. Looked up from germline, CDR1 is SGHTA and CDR2 is FQGNSA. The CDR3 consists of 15 residues. The CDR3 here is CASSLKLGGSEKLFF. In DNA form, the CDR3 reads TGTGCCAGCAGCTTAAAACTCGGGGGAAGTGAAAAACTGTTTTTT. Full variable domain (outside the CDR3, taken from reference TRBV7-2 and TRBJ1-4): GAGVSQSPSNKVTEKGKDVELRCDPISGHTALYWYRQSLGQGLEFLIYFQGNSAPDKSGLPSDRFSAERTGGSVSTLTIQRTQQEDSAVYLCASSLKLGGSEKLFFGSGTQLSVL.

The chain recombines TRBV6-2 or TRBV6-3 with TRBJ2-6; 12 positions agree with TRBD2. Germline V lookup: CDR1 MNHEY, CDR2 SVGEGT. This CDR3 comprises 22 residues. With V trimmed by 5 bases and J by 0 bases, 17 bases remained unmatched. CDR3 loop: CASSPRETLILAGGSGANVLTF. DNA for the CDR3: TGTGCCAGCAGTCCTAGGGAGACCCTAATACTAGCGGGAGGCTCTGGGGCCAACGTCCTGACTTTC.

This clonotype was seen a handful of times. The rearrangement joins TRBV20-1 to TRBJ2-3, with no clear D. V was cut by 3 bases and J by 5 bases, with 6 bases left in between. CDR3 length equals 11 residues. Germline-derived CDR1 and CDR2 are DFQATT and SNEGSKA (reference sequence). In DNA, the CDR3 is TGCAGTGCTAGCGTCGAAGATACGCAGTATTTT. It encodes CSASVEDTQYF.

Details on this clonotype: With a much larger clone just one base away, this may be a read error. The CDR3 is CAGSLVREGEQYF. CDR3 DNA sequence: TGTGCCGGCAGCTTAGTTCGCGAAGGGGAGCAGTACTTC. V usage is TRBV11-2 and J usage is TRBJ2-5, with D possibly being TRBD1 or TRBD2 (5 bases each). This CDR3 has 13 residues. Germline V lookup: CDR1 SGHAT, CDR2 FQNNGV.

This clonotype was counted a few times. The J gene is TRBJ2-3, the V gene TRBV5-1; TRBD1 is a possible D gene (6 bases). V was cut by 4 bases and J by 0 bases, with 15 bases left in between. Germline CDR1 is SGHRS and CDR2 is YFSETQ. There are 16 residues in the CDR3. The CDR3 here is CASSPRQAGSTDTQYF. The CDR3 coding sequence is TGCGCCAGCAGCCCGAGACAGGCGGGTAGCACAGATACGCAGTATTTT.

This chain connects TRBV27 to TRBJ2-1; 8 bases are shared with TRBD2. The V and J ends lost 5 bases and 4 bases, in that order; junction bases with no gene match: 7. Germline loops: CDR1 MNHEY, CDR2 SMNVEV (reference sequence). The CDR3 sequence is 15 residues long. CDR3 bases: TGTGCCAGCAGTGCTTTTAGCGGGGTGTACAATGAGCAGTTCTTC. Translation gives CASSAFSGVYNEQFF.

There are a few counts of this clonotype. This CDR3 is CASSPRLVSRAPDYNEQFF. The DNA of the CDR3 is TGTGCCAGCAGCCCGCGGTTAGTCAGTAGGGCCCCGGACTACAATGAGCAGTTCTTC. The chain combines TRBV3-1 with TRBJ2-1; D ambiguous. This CDR3 has 19 residues. Deletions cut 4 bases from V and 3 bases from J, with 25 bases between. Germline V gene sequence: CDR1 LGHDT, CDR2 YNNKEL (reference sequence).

This clonotype was recorded many times. One end of the junction fails to match germline, which may point to a read error. V usage is TRBV18 and J usage is TRBJ2-5; 13 bases are shared with TRBD2. The CDR3 sequence is 16 residues long. Germline assignment: CDR1 KGHSH and CDR2 LQKENI. The CDR3 DNA is TGCGCCAGCAGCCGCGGGACTAGCGGGACCCAAGAGACCCAGTACTTC. Translating gives CASSRGTSGTQETQYF. Combining the CDR3 with reference TRBV18 and TRBJ2-5 gives the whole variable domain NAGVMQNPRHLVRRRGQEARLRCSPMKGHSHVYWYRQLPEEGLKFMVYLQKENIIDESGMPKERFSAEFPKEGPSILRIQQVVRGDSAAYFCASSRGTSGTQETQYFGPGTRLLVL.

This clonotype was recorded once. This chain uses TRBV7-2 with TRBJ2-1, with 9 bases matching TRBD1. J lost 13 bases, V lost 8 bases, and 12 bases had no gene match. Per the germline V gene, CDR1 is SGHTA and CDR2 is FQGNSA. This CDR3 region has 13 residues. CDR3 sequence: CASGYRGQETQFF. DNA for the CDR3: TGTGCCAGCGGCTACAGGGGGCAAGAGACCCAGTTCTTC.

Note on this clonotype: One end of the junction does not line up with germline, which may come from a read error. The chain recombines TRBV6-6 with TRBJ2-7, with D unresolved. Germline-derived CDR1 and CDR2 are MNHNY and SVGAGI (reference sequence). CDR3 length: 14 amino acids. This chain's CDR3 is CVSTETALDYEQYF. Written as DNA, the CDR3 is TGTGTCAGCACCGAGACGGCCTTGGACTACGAGCAGTACTTC.

This clonotype was recorded a few times. This rearrangement joins TRBV2 to TRBJ2-7, with 7 bases that match TRBD1. Per germline, CDR1 SNHLY and CDR2 FYNNEI. This CDR3 comprises 14 residues. The J segment lost 6 bases and the V segment lost 5 bases, leaving 10 bases of the junction unmatched. The CDR3 DNA sequence: TGTGCCAGCAGTCAACAGGGGTCGGACGGCGAGCAGTACTTC. It specifies CASSQQGSDGEQYF.